The subject of this entry is one T cell receptor beta chain. Antigen specificity is unknown. The sample is drawn from a study of spatial heterogeneity in lung cancer. Study background: There were around 72 donors, all of them untreated patients with early-stage non-small cell lung cancer.

One entry per CDR3 protein, called by TCRdb with MiXCR from the 5' RACE reads. The sample includes roughly 120,000 distinct CDR3 sequences, 12% of them seen just once. Study-level points and caveats: At resection, ubiquitous expanded tumor TCRs appeared in blood more than at follow-up.

The germline V gene has CDR1 MNHEY and CDR2 SMNVEV (reference sequence). The CDR3 covers 15 residues. V was cut by 6 bases and J by 4 bases, with 18 bases left in between. As for time point: blood at routine non-recurrence follow-up after resection. The study sequenced unsorted whole RNA from tumor, nontumor lung or frozen PBMC. The rearrangement links TRBV27 to TRBJ1-2, with D possibly matching TRBD1 (5 bases). The receptor comes from a male donor with early-stage non-small cell lung cancer. Source: PBMCs, taken at follow-up. Here the CDR3 DNA reads TGTGCCAGCAGCCCTCTTGACAGCCAGGTCTATGGCTACACCTTC. This translates into CASSPLDSQVYGYTF.